The 16 T cell receptor beta chains given below trace back to one sample, sequenced in a study of OX40 agonist ivuxolimab in advanced cancers. Libraries were prepared by immunoSEQ multiplex PCR; TCRdb keeps only in-frame clonotypes and omits some of them. The table records about 80,000 clones, approximately 95% of them present only once. This specimen consisted of CD4+ or CD8+ T cells sorted from blood, obtained in a trial of the OX40 agonist ivuxolimab. The receptor source for this set is an adult with an advanced solid tumor such as melanoma, head and neck, liver or kidney cancer.

This clone was seen just once. CDR3 coding DNA: TGTGCCAGCAGCCACTACAGGTTATCCGGGGAGCTGTTTTTT. This codes for CASSHYRLSGELFF. The chain links TRBV7-8 to TRBJ2-2, with D maybe TRBD1 (5 bases). The CDR3 has 14 residues. CDR1 SGHVS and CDR2 FQNEAQ come from the germline V gene. V was clipped by 5 bases and J by 6 bases, with 13 bases between them.

The CDR3 reads CASSIPTDRNTGELFF. As DNA, the CDR3 is TGTGCCAGTAGTATCCCGACTGACAGAAACACCGGGGAGCTGTTTTTT. V usage is TRBV19 and J usage is TRBJ2-2; a weak D match, TRBD1 (5 bases). CDR1 and CDR2 (germline): LNHDA, SQIVND (reference sequence). This CDR3 has 16 residues. V was shortened by 3 bases and J by 2 bases, with 13 bases between the two germline ends. The variable domain in full, completed from reference TRBV19 and TRBJ2-2, reads DGGITQSPKYLFRKEGQNVTLSCEQNLNHDAMYWYRQDPGQGLRLIYYSQIVNDFQKGDIAEGYSVSREKKESFPLTVTSAQKNPTAFYLCASSIPTDRNTGELFFGEGSRLTVL.

The chain combines TRBV9 with TRBJ2-2; D is ambiguous. Trimming took off 3 bases at V and 6 bases at J, with 6 bases between the two ends. Germline CDR1 SGDLS, CDR2 YYNGEE. This CDR3 has 12 residues. Written as DNA, the CDR3 is TGTGCCAGCAGCGCGGTGCCCGGGGAGCTGTTTTTT. This sequence encodes CASSAVPGELFF.

The chain couples TRBV15 to TRBJ1-1; D gene ambiguous. The V and J ends lost 0 bases and 0 bases respectively, with 14 bases between them. Germline values: CDR1 LNHNV, CDR2 YYDKDF (reference sequence). The CDR3 spans 17 residues. The CDR3 loop reads CATSRDHNPGVNTEAFF. Written as DNA, the CDR3 is TGTGCCACCAGCAGAGATCACAACCCAGGTGTGAACACTGAAGCTTTCTTT.

The chain uses TRBV28 and TRBJ1-2; 8 bases fit TRBD1. V lost 4 bases to trimming and J lost 7 bases; unmatched junction nucleotides: 14. Germline V CDR1 and CDR2: MDHEN, SYDVKM. The CDR3 is made up of 16 amino acids. The DNA for the CDR3 is TGTGCCAGCAGTTCCGAGACAGGGGCTCCTCATTTTGGCTACACCTTC. Translation gives CASSSETGAPHFGYTF.

This sequence joins TRBV30 and TRBJ2-2; TRBD2 matches at 10 bases. Germline CDR1 reads GTSNPN; CDR2 reads SVGIG (reference sequence). The CDR3 has 18 residues. V lost 4 bases and J lost 5; bases outside the gene matches: 16. CDR3: CAWTAIGSIAGGTGELFF. For the CDR3, the DNA is TGTGCCTGGACTGCAATCGGAAGCATAGCGGGAGGTACCGGGGAGCTGTTTTTT.

V is TRBV27 and J is TRBJ2-5; TRBD1 matches at 7 bases. CDR1 MNHEY and CDR2 SMNVEV come from the germline V gene (reference sequence). CDR3 length: 15 residues. Unmatched junction bases numbered 8, after V lost 5 bases and J lost 2 bases. This chain's CDR3 is CASSANTGEQETQYF. The CDR3 DNA sequence: TGTGCCAGCAGTGCAAACACAGGGGAACAAGAGACCCAGTACTTC.

The rearrangement links TRBV4-1 to TRBJ1-3; D unclear. This CDR3 is built from 16 residues. V was trimmed by 4 bases and J by 4 bases, leaving 17 bases between them. Germline CDR1 is MGHRA and CDR2 is YSYEKL. Here the CDR3 reads CASSRSGVNFGNTIYF. The CDR3 nucleotides read TGCGCCAGCAGCCGTTCCGGGGTTAACTTCGGAAACACCATATATTTT.

This sequence joins TRBV4-1 and TRBJ2-7; D remains ambiguous. The CDR3 extends over 12 amino acids. Trimming took off 4 bases at V and 6 bases at J, with 10 bases between the two ends. The germline CDR1 and CDR2 sequences are MGHRA and YSYEKL. CDR3 in DNA: TGCGCCAGCAGCCCTGGCATGGGCGAGCAGTACTTC. Translated, it gives CASSPGMGEQYF.

This sequence joins TRBV5-6 and TRBJ2-7, with D possibly matching TRBD2 (6 bases). CDR1 is SGHDT and CDR2 is YYEEEE in the germline V gene. Trimming shortened V by 4 bases and J by 3 bases, and 23 bases separated the two germline ends. This CDR3 has 17 amino acids. In DNA, the CDR3 is TGTGCCAGCAGCGGAAGTTCGGGCGGGAATCTTTACTACGAGCAGTACTTC. Amino acid sequence: CASSGSSGGNLYYEQYF.

The chain links TRBV19 to TRBJ2-3; unclear D gene. V was trimmed by 5 bases and J by 1 base, leaving 10 bases between them. The CDR3 totals 14 residues. Germline loops: CDR1 LNHDA, CDR2 SQIVND (reference sequence). The CDR3 DNA reads TGTGCCAGTAGTGGACCAGGTGGCACAGATACGCAGTATTTT. This translates into CASSGPGGTDTQYF.

This chain joins TRBV14 and TRBJ2-7; a possible D gene is TRBD2 (5 bases). Trimming shortened V by 1 base and J by 4 bases, and 11 bases separated the two germline ends. The CDR3 runs 14 residues. Germline CDR1 reads SGHDN; CDR2 reads FVKESK. The CDR3: CASSQGGPGYEQYF. Written as DNA, the CDR3 is TGTGCCAGCAGCCAAGGCGGACCGGGGTACGAGCAGTACTTC.

The rearrangement joins TRBV5-1 to TRBJ2-1; tentatively, D is TRBD2 (6 bases). With 2 bases removed from V and 6 bases from J, the gap between germline ends came to 15 bases. The CDR3 contains 15 residues. Germline CDR1 is SGHRS and CDR2 is YFSETQ. The DNA of the CDR3 is TGCGCCAGCAGCTTTCTTAGCGGAGCCTCCAATGAGCAGTTCTTC. Residues: CASSFLSGASNEQFF.

This rearrangement joins TRBV7-8 to TRBJ2-7; 7 bases line up with TRBD2. The CDR3 loop spans 14 amino acids. CDR1 and CDR2 (germline): SGHVS, FQNEAQ. Unmatched junction bases numbered 9, after V lost 5 bases and J lost 5 bases. This CDR3 is CASSPRVAGDEQYF. CDR3 DNA: TGTGCCAGCAGCCCGAGAGTCGCGGGGGACGAGCAGTACTTC.

V gene TRBV10-3 combines with J gene TRBJ2-3; TRBD2 aligns across 7 bases. This CDR3 spans 16 amino acids. Unmatched junction bases numbered 9, after V lost 6 bases and J lost 0 bases. From germline, CDR1 is ENHRY and CDR2 SYGVKD. The CDR3 reads CAISPSAGASTDTQYF. CDR3 coding DNA: TGTGCCATCAGCCCTTCGGCGGGAGCCAGCACAGATACGCAGTATTTT.

This chain connects TRBV27 to TRBJ2-7; 7 bases are shared with TRBD1. The germline gives CDR1 MNHEY, CDR2 SMNVEV (reference sequence). CDR3 size: 12 residues. The ends lost 2 bases at V and 6 bases at J; junction bases unmatched: 1. CDR3 sequence (DNA): TGTGCCAGCAGTTTAACAGGGGCCGAGCAGTACTTC. It yields the protein CASSLTGAEQYF.